This TCR beta chain came from a study of regulatory T cells in long-lasting Graves disease. Time point specified: newly diagnosed GD, antithyroid drugs for less than 3 months. PBMC-derived RNA was used for the TCR library. Combining iRepertoire HTBI primers with Arm-PCR of CDR3 regions, the authors built TCR beta libraries. TCRdb reprocessed the multiplex PCR reads via MiXCR and lists one record per CDR3 protein. Of around 250,000 distinct CDR3 sequences in the sample, approximately 18% were seen once. The germline CDR1 and CDR2 sequences are SEHNR and FQNEAQ (reference sequence). The trim removed 5 bases at V and 5 bases at J, leaving 8 bases unmatched. CDR3 length: 14 residues. The sample was also reused in another study, on T cells in Graves' hyperthyroidism and ophthalmopathy.

The sample consisted of peripheral blood mononuclear cells (PBMCs), taken at new diagnosis, from a patient treated with antithyroid drugs. The clonotype comes from a woman aged 25-40 years with Graves disease. This chain uses TRBV7-9 with TRBJ2-5, with 7 bases that match TRBD1. This chain's CDR3 is CASSTRGGRETQYF. The CDR3 bases are TGTGCCAGCAGCACACGAGGGGGCCGGGAGACCCAGTACTTC.